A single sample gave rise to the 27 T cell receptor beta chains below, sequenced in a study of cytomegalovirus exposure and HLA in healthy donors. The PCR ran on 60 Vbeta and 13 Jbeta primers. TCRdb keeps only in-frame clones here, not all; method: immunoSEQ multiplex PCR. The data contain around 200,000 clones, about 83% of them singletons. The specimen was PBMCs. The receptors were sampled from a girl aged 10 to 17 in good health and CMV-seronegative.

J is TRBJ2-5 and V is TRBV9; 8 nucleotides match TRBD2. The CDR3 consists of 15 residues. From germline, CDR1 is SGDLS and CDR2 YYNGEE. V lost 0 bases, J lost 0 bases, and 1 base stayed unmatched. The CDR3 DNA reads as TGTGCCAGCAGCGTAGCGACTAGCGACCAAGAGACCCAGTACTTC. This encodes CASSVATSDQETQYF.

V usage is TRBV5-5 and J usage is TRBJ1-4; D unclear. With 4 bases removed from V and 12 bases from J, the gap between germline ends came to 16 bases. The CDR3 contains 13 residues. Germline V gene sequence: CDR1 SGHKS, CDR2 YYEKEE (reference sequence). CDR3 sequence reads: CASSQKGGRQLFF. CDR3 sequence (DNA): TGTGCCAGCAGCCAAAAAGGAGGTCGTCAACTGTTTTTT. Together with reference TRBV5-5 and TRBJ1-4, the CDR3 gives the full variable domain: DAGVTQSPTHLIKTRGQQVTLRCSPISGHKSVSWYQQVLGQGPQFIFQYYEKEERGRGNFPDRFSARQFPNYSSELNVNALLLGDSALYLCASSQKGGRQLFFGSGTQLSVL.

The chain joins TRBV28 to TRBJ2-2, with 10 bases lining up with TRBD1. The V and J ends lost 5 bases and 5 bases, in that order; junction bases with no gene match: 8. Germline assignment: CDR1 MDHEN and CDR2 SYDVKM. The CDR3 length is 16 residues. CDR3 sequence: CASSPGDRGYTGELFF. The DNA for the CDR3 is TGTGCCAGCAGTCCCGGGGACAGGGGATATACCGGGGAGCTGTTTTTT.

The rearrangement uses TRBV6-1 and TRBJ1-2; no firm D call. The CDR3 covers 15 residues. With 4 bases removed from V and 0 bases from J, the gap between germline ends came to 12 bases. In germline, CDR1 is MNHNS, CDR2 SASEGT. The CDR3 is CASSGEGRANYGYTF. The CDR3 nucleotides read TGTGCCAGCAGTGGCGAAGGGCGGGCTAACTATGGCTACACCTTC.

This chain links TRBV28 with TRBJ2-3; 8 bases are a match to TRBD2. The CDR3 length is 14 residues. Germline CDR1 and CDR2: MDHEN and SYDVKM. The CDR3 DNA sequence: TGTGCTGCGAAAGCGGGGGCAGGCACAGATACGCAGTATTTT. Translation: CAAKAGAGTDTQYF.

This CDR3 reads CASSAGRRGHQPQHF. CDR3 nucleotides: TGTGCCAGCAGCGCAGGAAGGAGGGGCCATCAGCCCCAGCATTTT. The chain uses TRBV9 and TRBJ1-5; perhaps TRBD1 as D (5 bases). This CDR3 spans 15 amino acids. Trimming left V 3 bases short and J 5 bases short, with 15 bases between. CDR1 and CDR2 from the germline V gene are SGDLS and YYNGEE.

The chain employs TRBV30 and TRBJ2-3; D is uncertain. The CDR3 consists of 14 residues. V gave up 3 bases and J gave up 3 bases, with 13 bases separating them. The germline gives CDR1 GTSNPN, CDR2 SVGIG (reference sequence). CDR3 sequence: CAWSWARWTDTQYF. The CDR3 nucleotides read TGTGCCTGGAGCTGGGCCAGGTGGACAGATACGCAGTATTTT.

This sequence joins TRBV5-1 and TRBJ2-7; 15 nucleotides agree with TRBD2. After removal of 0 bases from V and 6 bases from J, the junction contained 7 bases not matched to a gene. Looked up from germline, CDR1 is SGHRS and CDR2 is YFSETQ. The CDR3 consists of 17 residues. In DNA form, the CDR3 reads TGCGCCAGCAGCTTGGAGGGACTAGCGGGGGGCAGGGTCGAGCAGTACTTC. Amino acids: CASSLEGLAGGRVEQYF.

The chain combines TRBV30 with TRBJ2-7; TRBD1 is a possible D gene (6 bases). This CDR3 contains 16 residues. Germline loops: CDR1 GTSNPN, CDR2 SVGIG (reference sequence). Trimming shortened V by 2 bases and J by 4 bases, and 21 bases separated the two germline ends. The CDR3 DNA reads TGTGCCTGGAGTTGGAGACAAGCACGGGACACTTACGAGCAGTACTTC. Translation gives CAWSWRQARDTYEQYF.

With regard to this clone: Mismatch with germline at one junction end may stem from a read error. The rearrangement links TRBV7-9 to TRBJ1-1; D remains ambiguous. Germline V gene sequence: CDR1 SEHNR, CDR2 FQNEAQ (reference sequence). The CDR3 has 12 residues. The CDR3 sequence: CSSSVNINEAFF. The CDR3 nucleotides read TGTTCCAGCAGCGTTAACATCAATGAAGCTTTCTTT.

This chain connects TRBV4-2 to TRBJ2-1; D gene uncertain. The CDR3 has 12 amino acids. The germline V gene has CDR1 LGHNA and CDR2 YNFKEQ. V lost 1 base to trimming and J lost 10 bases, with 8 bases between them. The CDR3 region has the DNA TGTGCCAGCAGCCAAGTGCGAGTCGAGCAGTTCTTC. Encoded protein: CASSQVRVEQFF.

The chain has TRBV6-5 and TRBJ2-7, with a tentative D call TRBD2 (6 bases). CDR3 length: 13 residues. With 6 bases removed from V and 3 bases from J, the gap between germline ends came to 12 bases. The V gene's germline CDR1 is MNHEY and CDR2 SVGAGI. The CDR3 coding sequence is TGTGCCAGCAGGAGGGACTCGTTCTACGAGCAGTACTTC. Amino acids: CASRRDSFYEQYF.

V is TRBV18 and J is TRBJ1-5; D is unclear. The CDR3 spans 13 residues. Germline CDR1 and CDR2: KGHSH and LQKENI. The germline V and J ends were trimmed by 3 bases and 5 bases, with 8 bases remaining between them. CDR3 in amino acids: CASSPSFDQPQHF. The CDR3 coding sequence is TGTGCCAGCTCACCTTCTTTTGATCAGCCCCAGCATTTT.

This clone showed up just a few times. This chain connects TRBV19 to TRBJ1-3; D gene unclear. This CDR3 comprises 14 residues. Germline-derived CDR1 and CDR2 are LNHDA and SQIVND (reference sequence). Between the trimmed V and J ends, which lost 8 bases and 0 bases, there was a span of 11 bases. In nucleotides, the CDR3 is TGTGCCAGTCAACAGTGGGCCTCTGGAAACACCATATATTTT. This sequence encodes CASQQWASGNTIYF.

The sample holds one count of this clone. CDR3 DNA sequence: TGTGCCAGCAGTTTCCCACAGGGATCGAGAAACACTGAAGCTTTCTTT. Amino acid sequence: CASSFPQGSRNTEAFF. The chain carries TRBV28 and TRBJ1-1, with D perhaps TRBD1 (6 bases). Germline CDR1 MDHEN, CDR2 SYDVKM. The CDR3 covers 16 residues. Trimming cost V 3 bases and J 2 bases, with 16 bases left between them.

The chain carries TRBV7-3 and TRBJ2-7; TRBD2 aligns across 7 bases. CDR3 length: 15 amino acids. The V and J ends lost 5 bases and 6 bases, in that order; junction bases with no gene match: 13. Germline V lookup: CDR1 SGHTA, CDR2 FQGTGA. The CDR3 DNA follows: TGTGCCAGCAGCGCCCTGGTGGGGGGGGGAGCCGAGCAGTACTTC. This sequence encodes CASSALVGGGAEQYF.

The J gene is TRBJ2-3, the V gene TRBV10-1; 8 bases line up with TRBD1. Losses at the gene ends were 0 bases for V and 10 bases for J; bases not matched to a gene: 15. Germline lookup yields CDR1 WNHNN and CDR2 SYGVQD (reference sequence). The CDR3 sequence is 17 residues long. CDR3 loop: CASSESIRTGISGAQYF. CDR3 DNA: TGCGCCAGCAGTGAGTCGATTAGGACAGGGATATCAGGGGCGCAGTATTTT.

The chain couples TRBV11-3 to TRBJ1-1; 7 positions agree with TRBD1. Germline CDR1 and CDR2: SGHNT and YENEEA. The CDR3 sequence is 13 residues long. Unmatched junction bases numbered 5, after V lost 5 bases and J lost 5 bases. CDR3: CASSLGRGTEAFF. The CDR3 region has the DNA TGTGCCAGCAGCCTCGGCAGGGGGACTGAAGCTTTCTTT.

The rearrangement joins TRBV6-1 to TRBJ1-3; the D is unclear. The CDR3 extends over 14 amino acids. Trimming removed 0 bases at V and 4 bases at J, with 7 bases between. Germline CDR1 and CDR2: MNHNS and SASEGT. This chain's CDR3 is CASSEAAGGNTIYF. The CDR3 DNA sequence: TGTGCCAGCAGTGAAGCTGCCGGGGGAAACACCATATATTTT.

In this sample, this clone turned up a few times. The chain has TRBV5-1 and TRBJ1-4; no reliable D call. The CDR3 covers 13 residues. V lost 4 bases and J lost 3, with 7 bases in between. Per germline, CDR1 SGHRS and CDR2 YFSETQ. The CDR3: CASSLVPNEKLFF. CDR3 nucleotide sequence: TGCGCCAGCAGCCTCGTCCCTAATGAAAAACTGTTTTTT.

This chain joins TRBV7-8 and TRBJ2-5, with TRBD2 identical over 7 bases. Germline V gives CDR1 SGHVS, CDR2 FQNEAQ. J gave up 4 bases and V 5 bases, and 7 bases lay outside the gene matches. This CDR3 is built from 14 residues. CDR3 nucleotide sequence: TGTGCCAGCAGCCTCAAAAGCGGGGTAGAGACCCAGTACTTC. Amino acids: CASSLKSGVETQYF.

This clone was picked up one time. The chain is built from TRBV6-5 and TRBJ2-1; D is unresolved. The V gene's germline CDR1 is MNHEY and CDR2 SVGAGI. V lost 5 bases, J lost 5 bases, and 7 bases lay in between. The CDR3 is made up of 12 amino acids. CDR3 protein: CASSKLDNEQFF. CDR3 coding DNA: TGTGCCAGCAGTAAACTTGACAATGAGCAGTTCTTC.

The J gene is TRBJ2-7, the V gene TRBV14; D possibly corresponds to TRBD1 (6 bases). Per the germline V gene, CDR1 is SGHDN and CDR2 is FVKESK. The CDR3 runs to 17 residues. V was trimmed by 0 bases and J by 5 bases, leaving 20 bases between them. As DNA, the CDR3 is TGTGCCAGCAGCCAAGACACCGGGCCAGGACAGTTGAACGAGCAGTACTTC. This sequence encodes CASSQDTGPGQLNEQYF.

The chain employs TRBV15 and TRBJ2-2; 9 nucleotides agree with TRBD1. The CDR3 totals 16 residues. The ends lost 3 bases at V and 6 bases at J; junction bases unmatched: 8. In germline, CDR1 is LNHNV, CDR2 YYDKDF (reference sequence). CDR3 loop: CATSRGDREVSGELFF. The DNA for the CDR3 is TGTGCCACCAGCAGGGGGGACAGGGAAGTCTCCGGGGAGCTGTTTTTT.

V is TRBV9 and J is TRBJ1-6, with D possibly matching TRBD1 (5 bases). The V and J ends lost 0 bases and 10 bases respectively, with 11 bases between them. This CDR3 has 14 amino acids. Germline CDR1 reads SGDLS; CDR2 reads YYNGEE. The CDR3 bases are TGTGCCAGCAGCGTAGGGGGGGATTTATCACCCCTCCACTTT. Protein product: CASSVGGDLSPLHF.

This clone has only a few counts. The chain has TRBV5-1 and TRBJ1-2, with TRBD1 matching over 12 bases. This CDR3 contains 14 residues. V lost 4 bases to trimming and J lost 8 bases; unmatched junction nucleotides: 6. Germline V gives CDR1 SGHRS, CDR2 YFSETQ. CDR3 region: CASSGTGGAAGYTF. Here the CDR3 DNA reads TGCGCCAGCAGCGGGACAGGGGGCGCCGCCGGCTACACCTTC.

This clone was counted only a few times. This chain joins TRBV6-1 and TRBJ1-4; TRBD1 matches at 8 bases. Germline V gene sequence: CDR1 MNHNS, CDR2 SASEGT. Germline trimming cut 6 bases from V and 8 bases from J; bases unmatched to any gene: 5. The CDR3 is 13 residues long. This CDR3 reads CASSWTGKEKLFF. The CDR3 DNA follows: TGTGCCAGCAGCTGGACAGGGAAAGAAAAACTGTTTTTT.